This TCR beta chain comes out of a study of blood T cell repertoires in COVID-19. Study-level background: T cells, B-cell-depleted T cells, or PBMCs supplied cDNA or gDNA.

Per the study methods: Reference gene primer amplification gave estimated nucleated cell counts. The table came from immunoSEQ multiplex PCR; TCRdb's copy has only in-frame clones and leaves some out. Clone size and the V and J calls come from that table; the DNA yielded D and trimming. The sample records approximately 250,000 clones, around 80% being singletons. The J segment lost 1 base and the V segment lost 0 bases, leaving 3 bases of the junction unmatched. CDR3 length: 18 residues. Germline V gene lookup returns CDR1 MGHRA and CDR2 YSYEKL. The chain is built from TRBV4-1 and TRBJ2-2; 12 nucleotides align to TRBD2. The sequencing input was PBMCs or T cells enriched from blood (not recorded which). The sequence was collected from a man aged 40-49 years who had recovered from COVID-19. CDR3 amino acids: CASSQDRGLAGNTGELFF. As DNA, the CDR3 is TGCGCCAGCAGCCAAGATCGGGGACTAGCGGGGAACACCGGGGAGCTGTTTTTT.